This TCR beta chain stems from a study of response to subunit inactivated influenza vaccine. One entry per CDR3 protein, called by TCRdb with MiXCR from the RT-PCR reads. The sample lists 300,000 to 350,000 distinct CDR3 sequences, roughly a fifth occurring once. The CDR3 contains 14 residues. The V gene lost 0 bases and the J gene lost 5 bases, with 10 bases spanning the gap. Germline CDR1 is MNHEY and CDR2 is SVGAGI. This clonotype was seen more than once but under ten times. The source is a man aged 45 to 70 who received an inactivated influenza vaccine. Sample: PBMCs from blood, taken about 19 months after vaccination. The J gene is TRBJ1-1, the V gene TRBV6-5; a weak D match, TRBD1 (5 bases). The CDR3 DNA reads TGTGCCAGCAGTTACTCTGAGGGGAGGACTGAAGCTTTCTTT. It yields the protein CASSYSEGRTEAFF.